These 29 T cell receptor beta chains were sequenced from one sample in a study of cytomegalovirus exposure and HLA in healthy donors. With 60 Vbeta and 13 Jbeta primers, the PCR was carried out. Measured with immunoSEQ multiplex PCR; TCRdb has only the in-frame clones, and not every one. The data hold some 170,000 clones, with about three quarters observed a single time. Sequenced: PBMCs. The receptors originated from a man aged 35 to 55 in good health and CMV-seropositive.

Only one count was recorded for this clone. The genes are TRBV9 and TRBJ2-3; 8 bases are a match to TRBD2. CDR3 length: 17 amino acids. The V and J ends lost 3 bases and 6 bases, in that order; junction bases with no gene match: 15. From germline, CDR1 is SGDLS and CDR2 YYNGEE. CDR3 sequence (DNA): TGTGCCAGCAGCGCGGGAACTCCCGGGACTAGTCAGGATACGCAGTATTTT. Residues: CASSAGTPGTSQDTQYF. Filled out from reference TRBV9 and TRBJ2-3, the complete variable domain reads DSGVTQTPKHLITATGQRVTLRCSPRSGDLSVYWYQQSLDQGLQFLIQYYNGEERAKGNILERFSAQQFPDLHSELNLSSLELGDSALYFCASSAGTPGTSQDTQYFGPGTRLTVL.

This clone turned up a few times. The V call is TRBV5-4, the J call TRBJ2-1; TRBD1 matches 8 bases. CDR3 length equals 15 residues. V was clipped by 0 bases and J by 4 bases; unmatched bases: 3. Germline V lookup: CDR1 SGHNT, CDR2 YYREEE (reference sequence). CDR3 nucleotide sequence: TGTGCCAGCAGCTTGGTCACAGGGGGATACAATGAGCAGTTCTTC. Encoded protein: CASSLVTGGYNEQFF.

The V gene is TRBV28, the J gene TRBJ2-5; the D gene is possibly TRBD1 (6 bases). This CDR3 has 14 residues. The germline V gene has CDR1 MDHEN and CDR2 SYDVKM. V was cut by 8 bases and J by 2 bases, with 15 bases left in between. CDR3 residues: CASAGGYPQETQYF. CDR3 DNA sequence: TGTGCCAGCGCTGGGGGCTATCCACAAGAGACCCAGTACTTC.

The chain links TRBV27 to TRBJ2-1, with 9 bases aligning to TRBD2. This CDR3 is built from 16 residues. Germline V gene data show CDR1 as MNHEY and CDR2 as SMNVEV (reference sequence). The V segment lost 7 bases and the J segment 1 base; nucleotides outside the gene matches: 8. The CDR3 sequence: CASTRAGGPSYNEQFF. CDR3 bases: TGTGCCAGCACTCGGGCGGGAGGGCCTTCCTACAATGAGCAGTTCTTC.

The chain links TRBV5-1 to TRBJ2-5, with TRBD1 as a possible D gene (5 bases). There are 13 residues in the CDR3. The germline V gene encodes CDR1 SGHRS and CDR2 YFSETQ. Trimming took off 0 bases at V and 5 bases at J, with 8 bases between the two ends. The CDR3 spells CASSLGRVETQYF. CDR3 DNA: TGCGCCAGCAGCTTGGGCAGGGTTGAGACCCAGTACTTC.

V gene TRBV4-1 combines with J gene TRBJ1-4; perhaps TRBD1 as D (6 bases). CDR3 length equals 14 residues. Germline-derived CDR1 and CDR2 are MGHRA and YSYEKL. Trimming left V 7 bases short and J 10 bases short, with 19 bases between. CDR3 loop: CASKLQWEGGKLFF. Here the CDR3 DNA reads TGCGCCAGCAAATTACAGTGGGAGGGGGGAAAACTGTTTTTT.

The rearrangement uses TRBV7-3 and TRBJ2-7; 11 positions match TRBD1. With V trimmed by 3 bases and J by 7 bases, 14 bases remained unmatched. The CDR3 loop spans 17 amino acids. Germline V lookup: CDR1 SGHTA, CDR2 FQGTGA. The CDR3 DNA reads TGTGCCAGCAGCTTTCAACAGCAGGACAGGGGGCCAGGAGAGCAGTACTTC. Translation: CASSFQQQDRGPGEQYF. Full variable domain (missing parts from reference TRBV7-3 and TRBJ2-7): GAGVSQTPSNKVTEKGKYVELRCDPISGHTALYWYRQSLGQGPEFLIYFQGTGAADDSGLPNDRFFAVRPEGSVSTLKIQRTERGDSAVYLCASSFQQQDRGPGEQYFGPGTRLTVT.

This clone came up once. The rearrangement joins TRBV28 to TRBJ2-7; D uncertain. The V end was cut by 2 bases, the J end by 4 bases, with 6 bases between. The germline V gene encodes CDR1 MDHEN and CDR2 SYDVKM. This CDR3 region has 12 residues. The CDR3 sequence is CASSLTQYEQYF. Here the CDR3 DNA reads TGTGCCAGCAGTTTAACACAGTACGAGCAGTACTTC.

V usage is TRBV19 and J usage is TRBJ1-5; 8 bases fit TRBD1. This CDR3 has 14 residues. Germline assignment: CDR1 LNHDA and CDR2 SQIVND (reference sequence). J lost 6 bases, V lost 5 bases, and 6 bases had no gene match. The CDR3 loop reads CASSGRQGLQPQHF. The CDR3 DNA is TGTGCCAGTAGTGGGCGACAGGGGCTTCAGCCCCAGCATTTT.

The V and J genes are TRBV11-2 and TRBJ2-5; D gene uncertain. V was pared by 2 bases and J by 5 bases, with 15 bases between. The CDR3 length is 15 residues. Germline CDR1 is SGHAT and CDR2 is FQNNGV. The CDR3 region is CASSLTSAATETQYF. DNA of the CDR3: TGTGCCAGCAGCTTAACATCTGCGGCAACGGAGACCCAGTACTTC.

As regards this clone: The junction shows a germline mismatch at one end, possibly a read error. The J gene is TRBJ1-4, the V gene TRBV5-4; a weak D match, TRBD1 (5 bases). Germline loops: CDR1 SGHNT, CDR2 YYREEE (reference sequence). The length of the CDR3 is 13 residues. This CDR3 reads CASSLPRDEKLLF. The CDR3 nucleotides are TGTGCCAGCAGCTTGCCCAGGGATGAAAAACTGCTTTTT. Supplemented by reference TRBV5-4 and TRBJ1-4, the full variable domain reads ETGVTQSPTHLIKTRGQQVTLRCSSQSGHNTVSWYQQALGQGPQFIFQYYREEENGRGNFPPRFSGLQFPNYSSELNVNALELDDSALYLCASSLPRDEKLLFGSGTQLSVL.

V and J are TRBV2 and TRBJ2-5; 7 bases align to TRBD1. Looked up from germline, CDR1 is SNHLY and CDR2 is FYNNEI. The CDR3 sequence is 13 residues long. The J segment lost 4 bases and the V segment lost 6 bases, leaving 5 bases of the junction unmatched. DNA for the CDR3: TGTGCCAGCAGCGACAGGGATTTAGAGACCCAGTACTTC. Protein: CASSDRDLETQYF.

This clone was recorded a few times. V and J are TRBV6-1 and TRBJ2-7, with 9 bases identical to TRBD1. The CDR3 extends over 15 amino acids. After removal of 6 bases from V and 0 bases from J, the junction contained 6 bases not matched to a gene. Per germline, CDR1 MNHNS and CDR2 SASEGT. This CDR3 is CASRPGTGSSYEQYF. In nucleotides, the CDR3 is TGTGCCAGCAGGCCCGGGACAGGGAGCTCCTACGAGCAGTACTTC.

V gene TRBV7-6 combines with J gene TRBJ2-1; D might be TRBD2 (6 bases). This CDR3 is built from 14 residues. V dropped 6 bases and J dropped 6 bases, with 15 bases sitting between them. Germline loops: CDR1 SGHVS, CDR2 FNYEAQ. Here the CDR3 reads CASSRGTLSNEQFF. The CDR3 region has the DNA TGTGCCAGCAGTCGCGGGACTCTTTCCAATGAGCAGTTCTTC.

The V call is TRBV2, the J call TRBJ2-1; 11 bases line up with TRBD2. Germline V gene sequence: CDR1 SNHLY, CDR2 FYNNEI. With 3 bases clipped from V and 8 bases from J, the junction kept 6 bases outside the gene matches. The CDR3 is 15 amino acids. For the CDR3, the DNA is TGTGCCAGCAGTGACACTAGCGGGAGATGGTATGAGCAGTTCTTC. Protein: CASSDTSGRWYEQFF. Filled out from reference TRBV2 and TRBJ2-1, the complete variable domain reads EPEVTQTPSHQVTQMGQEVILRCVPISNHLYFYWYRQILGQKVEFLVSFYNNEISEKSEIFDDQFSVERPDGSNFTLKIRSTKLEDSAMYFCASSDTSGRWYEQFFGPGTRLTVL.

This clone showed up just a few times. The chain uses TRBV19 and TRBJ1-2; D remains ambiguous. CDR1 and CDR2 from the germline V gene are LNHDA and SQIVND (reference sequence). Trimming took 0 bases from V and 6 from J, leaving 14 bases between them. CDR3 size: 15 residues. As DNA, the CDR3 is TGTGCCAGTAGTATAGATCCCCCCACGGTCCATGGCTACACCTTC. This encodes CASSIDPPTVHGYTF. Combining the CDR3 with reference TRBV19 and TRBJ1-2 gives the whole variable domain DGGITQSPKYLFRKEGQNVTLSCEQNLNHDAMYWYRQDPGQGLRLIYYSQIVNDFQKGDIAEGYSVSREKKESFPLTVTSAQKNPTAFYLCASSIDPPTVHGYTFGSGTRLTVV.

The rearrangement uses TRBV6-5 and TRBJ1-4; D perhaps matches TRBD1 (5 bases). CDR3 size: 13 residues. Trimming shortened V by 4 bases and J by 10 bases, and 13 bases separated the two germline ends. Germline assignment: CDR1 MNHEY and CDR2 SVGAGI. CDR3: CASSSGPVGKLFF. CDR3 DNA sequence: TGTGCCAGCAGTTCAGGGCCGGTTGGAAAACTGTTTTTT.

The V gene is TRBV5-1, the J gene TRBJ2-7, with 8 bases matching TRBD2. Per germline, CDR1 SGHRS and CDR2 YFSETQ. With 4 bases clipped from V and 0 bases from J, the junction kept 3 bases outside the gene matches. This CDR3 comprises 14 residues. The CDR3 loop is CASSPGTSSYEQYF. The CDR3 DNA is TGCGCCAGCAGCCCCGGGACTAGCTCCTACGAGCAGTACTTC.

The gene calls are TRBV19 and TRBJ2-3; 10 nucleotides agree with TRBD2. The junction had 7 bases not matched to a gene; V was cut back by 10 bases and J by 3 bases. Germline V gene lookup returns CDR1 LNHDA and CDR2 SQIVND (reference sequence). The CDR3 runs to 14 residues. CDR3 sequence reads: CATKREGRTDTQYF. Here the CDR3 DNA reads TGTGCCACCAAGCGGGAGGGCCGGACAGATACGCAGTATTTT.

The chain's CDR3 is CASSFNLAGANEQYF. CDR3 sequence (DNA): TGTGCCAGCAGCTTCAATCTAGCGGGAGCGAACGAGCAGTACTTC. The chain recombines TRBV9 with TRBJ2-7; 10 nucleotides agree with TRBD2. Germline V gene data show CDR1 as SGDLS and CDR2 as YYNGEE. This CDR3 comprises 15 residues. The ends lost 4 bases at V and 5 bases at J; junction bases unmatched: 9.

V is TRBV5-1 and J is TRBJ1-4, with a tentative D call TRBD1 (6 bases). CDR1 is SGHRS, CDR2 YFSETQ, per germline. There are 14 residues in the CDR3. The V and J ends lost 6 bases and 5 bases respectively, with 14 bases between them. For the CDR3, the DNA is TGCGCCAGCATGAGAGGGGGAGAAAATGAAAAACTGTTTTTT. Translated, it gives CASMRGGENEKLFF.

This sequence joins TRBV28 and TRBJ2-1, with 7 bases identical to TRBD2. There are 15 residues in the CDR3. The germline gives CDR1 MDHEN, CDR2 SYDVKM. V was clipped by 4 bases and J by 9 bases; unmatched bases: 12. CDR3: CASSSAGLAGVEQFF. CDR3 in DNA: TGTGCCAGCAGTTCAGCGGGCCTTGCGGGAGTTGAGCAGTTCTTC.

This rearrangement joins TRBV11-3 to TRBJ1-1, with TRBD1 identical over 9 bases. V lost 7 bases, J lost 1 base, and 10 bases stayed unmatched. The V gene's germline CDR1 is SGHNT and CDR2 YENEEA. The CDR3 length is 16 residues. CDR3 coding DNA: TGTGCCAGCACCATGGGACAGGGAGGCGGGAACACTGAAGCTTTCTTT. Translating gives CASTMGQGGGNTEAFF.

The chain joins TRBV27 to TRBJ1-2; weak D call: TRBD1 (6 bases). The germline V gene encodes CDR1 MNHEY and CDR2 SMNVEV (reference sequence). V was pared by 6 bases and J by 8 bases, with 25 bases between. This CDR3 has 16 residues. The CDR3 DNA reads TGTGCCAGCAGGAGGGCGACAGGCCCGACGTCGGGAGGCTACACCTTC. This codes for CASRRATGPTSGGYTF.

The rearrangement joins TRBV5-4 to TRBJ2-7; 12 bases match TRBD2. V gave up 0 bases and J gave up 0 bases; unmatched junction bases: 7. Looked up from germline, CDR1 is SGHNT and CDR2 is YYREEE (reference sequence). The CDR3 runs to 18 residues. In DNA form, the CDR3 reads TGTGCCAGCAGCTTGGGACTAGCGGGAGTCCCGAGCTCCTACGAGCAGTACTTC. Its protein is CASSLGLAGVPSSYEQYF. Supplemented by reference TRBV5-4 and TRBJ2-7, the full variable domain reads ETGVTQSPTHLIKTRGQQVTLRCSSQSGHNTVSWYQQALGQGPQFIFQYYREEENGRGNFPPRFSGLQFPNYSSELNVNALELDDSALYLCASSLGLAGVPSSYEQYFGPGTRLTVT.

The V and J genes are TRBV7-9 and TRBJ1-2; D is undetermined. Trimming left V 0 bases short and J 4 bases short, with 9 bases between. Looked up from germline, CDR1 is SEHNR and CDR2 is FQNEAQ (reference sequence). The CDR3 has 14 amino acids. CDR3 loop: CASSLAGVSYGYTF. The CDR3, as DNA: TGTGCCAGCAGCTTAGCGGGAGTTTCCTATGGCTACACCTTC.

This chain's CDR3 is CASSPGGSPNTEAFF. In DNA form, the CDR3 reads TGTGCCAGCAGCCCGGGGGGGTCGCCAAACACTGAAGCTTTCTTT. The chain couples TRBV7-2 to TRBJ1-1, with D possibly matching TRBD1 (5 bases). This CDR3 comprises 15 residues. Germline V gives CDR1 SGHTA, CDR2 FQGNSA. The V end lost 5 bases, the J end lost 2 bases, and 15 bases lay between the germline ends.

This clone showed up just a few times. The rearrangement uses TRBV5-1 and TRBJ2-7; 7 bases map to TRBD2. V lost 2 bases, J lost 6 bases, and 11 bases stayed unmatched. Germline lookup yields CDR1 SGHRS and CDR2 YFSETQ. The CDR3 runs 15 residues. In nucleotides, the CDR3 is TGCGCCAGCAGCTTTGAGGGCGGGAGATACGGCGAGCAGTACTTC. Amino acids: CASSFEGGRYGEQYF.

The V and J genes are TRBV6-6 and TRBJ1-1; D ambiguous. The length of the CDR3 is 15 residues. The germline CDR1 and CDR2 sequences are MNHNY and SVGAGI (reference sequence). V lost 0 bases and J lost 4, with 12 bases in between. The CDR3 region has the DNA TGTGCCAGCAGTTACTCGAATCCCCCGGGCACTGAAGCTTTCTTT. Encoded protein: CASSYSNPPGTEAFF.